This paragraph covers one T cell receptor (beta chain) sequence. CDR1 and CDR2 from the germline V gene are LNHNV and YYDKDF (reference sequence). Between the trimmed V and J ends, which lost 1 base and 0 bases, there was a span of 13 bases. This CDR3 has 18 residues. Using its own MiXCR run on the RT-PCR reads, TCRdb lists one record per CDR3 protein. The sample holds 400,000 to 450,000 distinct CDR3 sequences; about a sixth are singletons and the top ten take around 7.9%. This record belongs to a study of patients and donors after allogeneic stem cell transplantation. The clonotype comes from a human donor who was either an allogeneic HSCT recipient or a stem cell or donor lymphocyte infusion donor (not recorded which). It is not recorded whose cells these are; they may come from a transplant donor. The specimen was blood, either unsorted or a sorted T cell fraction (not recorded which). This chain connects TRBV15 to TRBJ2-6, with D possibly TRBD1 on 5 matching bases. The CDR3 here is CATSRGQTFSSGANVLTF. CDR3 coding DNA: TGTGCCACCAGCAGAGGACAGACCTTCAGCTCTGGGGCCAACGTCCTGACTTTC. Full variable domain (outside the CDR3, taken from reference TRBV15 and TRBJ2-6): DAMVIQNPRYQVTQFGKPVTLSCSQTLNHNVMYWYQQKSSQAPKLLFHYYDKDFNNEADTPDNFQSRRPNTSFCFLDIRSPGLGDTAMYLCATSRGQTFSSGANVLTFGAGSRLTVL.